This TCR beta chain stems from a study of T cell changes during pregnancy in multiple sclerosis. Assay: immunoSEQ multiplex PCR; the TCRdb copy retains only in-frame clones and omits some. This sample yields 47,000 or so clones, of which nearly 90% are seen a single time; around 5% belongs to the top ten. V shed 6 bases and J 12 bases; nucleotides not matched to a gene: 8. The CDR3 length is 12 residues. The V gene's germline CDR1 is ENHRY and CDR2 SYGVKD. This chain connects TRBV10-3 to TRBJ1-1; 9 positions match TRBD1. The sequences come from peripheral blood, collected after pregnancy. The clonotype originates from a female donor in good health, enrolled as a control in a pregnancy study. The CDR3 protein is CAIRETGGWTFF. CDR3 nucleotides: TGTGCCATCAGGGAAACAGGGGGCTGGACTTTCTTT.